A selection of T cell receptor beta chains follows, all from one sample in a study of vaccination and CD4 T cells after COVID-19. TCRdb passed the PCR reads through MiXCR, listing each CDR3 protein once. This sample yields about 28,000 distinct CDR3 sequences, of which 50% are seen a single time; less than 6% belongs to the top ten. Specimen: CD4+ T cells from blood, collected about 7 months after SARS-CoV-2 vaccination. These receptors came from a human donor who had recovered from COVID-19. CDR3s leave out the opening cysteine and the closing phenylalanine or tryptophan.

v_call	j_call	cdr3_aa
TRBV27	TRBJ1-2	ASSLGQGEYGYT
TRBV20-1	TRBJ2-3	SARTPGLASTDTQY
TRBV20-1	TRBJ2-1	SASPLAGVREQF
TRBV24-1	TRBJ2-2	ATSDRSRLATPNTGELF
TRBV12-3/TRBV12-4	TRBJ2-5	ASSPTSGRWKQETQY
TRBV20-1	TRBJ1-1	SANLGDTEAF
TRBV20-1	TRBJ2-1	SARGRYNEQF
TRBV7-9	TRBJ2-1	ASSLPGTDSYNGQF
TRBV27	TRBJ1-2	ASSSKRFYGYT
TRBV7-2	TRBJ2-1	ASRPDGGLAGGVSYNEQF
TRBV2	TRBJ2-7	AGTGISYEQY
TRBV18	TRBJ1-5	ASSPPGGQPQH
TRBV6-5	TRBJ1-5	ASSYPLGTGGEPQH
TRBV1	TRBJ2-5	TSSQVTSGRSPETQY
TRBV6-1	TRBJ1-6	ATSRQWDILTSPLH
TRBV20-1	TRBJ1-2	SARQAGGGYGYT
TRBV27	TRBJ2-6	ASSSIAGGSGANVLT
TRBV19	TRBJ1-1	ASSIVAGGNTEAF
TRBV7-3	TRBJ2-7	ASGLAGQRLGSASYEQY
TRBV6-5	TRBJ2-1	ASSYQGQATGNEQF
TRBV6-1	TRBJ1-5	ASSEARGNNQPQH
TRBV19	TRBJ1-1	ASSRGQGTAEAF
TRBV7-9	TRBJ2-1	ASSLSGSIAEQF
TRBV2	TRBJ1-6	ASRGQSVSPLH
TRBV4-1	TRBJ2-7	ASSQGSSETYEQY
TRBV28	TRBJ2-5	ASSRQLGVETQY
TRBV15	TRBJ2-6	ATSSETWGLHSGANVLT
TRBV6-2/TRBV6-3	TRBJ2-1	ASSLGLSSYNEQF
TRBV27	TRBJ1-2	ASSFGFGGSYGYT
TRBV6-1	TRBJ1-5	ASKDLSGQPQH
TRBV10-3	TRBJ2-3	AISAEGARTDTQY
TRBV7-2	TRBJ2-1	ASSLGWTGLNNEQF
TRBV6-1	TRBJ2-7	ASSPGQELYEQY
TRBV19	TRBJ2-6	ASSIDLGSHSGANVLT
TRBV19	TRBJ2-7	ASSPLLGRYEQY
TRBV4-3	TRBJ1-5	ASSQDKGWQPQH
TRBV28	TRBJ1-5	ASSFGGQGRNQPQH
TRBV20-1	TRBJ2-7	SASLRGGAYEQY
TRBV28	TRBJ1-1	ASSPTGPTNTEAF
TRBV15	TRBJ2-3	ATSRASDSRVDTQY
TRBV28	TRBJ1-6	ASGAGTINSPLH
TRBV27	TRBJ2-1	ASTPSGPSYNEQF
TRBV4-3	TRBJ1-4	ASSQDFGPAHNEKLF
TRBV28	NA	ASSLDSGLRANEQY